This TCR beta chain was sequenced during a study of cytomegalovirus exposure and HLA in healthy donors. The overall study: In an early release, HLA-typed donors contributed tens of millions of unique TCR sequences. Study-wide findings and caveats: A missense DCLRE1C variant was associated with V- and J-gene trimming of TCR beta chains in a later analysis, and an independent cohort replicated the association.

The PCR ran on 60 Vbeta and 13 Jbeta primers. Per the original data handling: A later analysis tallied approximately 78 million unique TCR beta chains, around 9.9 million of them shared. Profiling relied on immunoSEQ multiplex PCR, and the TCRdb table lists in-frame clones only, not all of them. V and J calls and clone size are copied from that table; D and trimming were computed from the DNA. The sample has 250,000 to 350,000 clones, roughly 85% seen once. The count of this clone is one. Antigen specificity is unknown. Germline is not matched at one junction end, which may reflect a read error. Healthy bone marrow donors made up the donor group. Germline lookup yields CDR1 GTSNPN and CDR2 SVGIG (reference sequence). CDR3 length equals 13 residues.

The chain joins TRBV30 to TRBJ1-5; D gene uncertain. This TCR was sampled from a man aged 40-55 years in good health and CMV-seropositive. The sample was PBMCs. The CDR3, as DNA: TGTGCCCGGAGTATAGACGGAGGAGCGCCCCAGCATTTT. Its protein is CARSIDGGAPQHF. Using reference TRBV30 and TRBJ1-5 for the parts outside the CDR3, the full variable domain is SQTIHQWPATLVQPVGSPLSLECTVEGTSNPNLYWYRQAAGRGLQLLFYSVGIGQISSEVPQNLSASRPQDRQFILSSKKLLLSDSGFYLCARSIDGGAPQHFGDGTRLSIL.